The 9 T cell receptor beta chains below all came from one sample that was sequenced in a study of blood T cell repertoires in COVID-19. The repertoire was sequenced with immunoSEQ multiplex PCR; TCRdb's copy has only in-frame clones and lacks some. Counted here are 200,000 to 300,000 clones, around 90% occurring once; the ten biggest clones make up about 7%. Material: peripheral blood. The receptors were sampled from a man aged 60-69 years who had recovered from COVID-19.

The CDR3 nucleotides are TGTGCCAGCAGTTACGCCGAGAGCCGGGACTACAATGAGCAGTTCTTC. Translated, it gives CASSYAESRDYNEQFF. J is TRBJ2-1 and V is TRBV6-2 or TRBV6-3; TRBD2 is a possible D gene (5 bases). Germline CDR1 reads MNHEY; CDR2 reads SVGEGT. The CDR3 is made up of 16 amino acids. V lost 2 bases to trimming and J lost 3 bases, with 14 bases between them.

The chain has TRBV11-2 and TRBJ1-4; no clear D. The V gene lost 3 bases and the J gene lost 7 bases, with 15 bases spanning the gap. This CDR3 is built from 15 residues. Germline V lookup: CDR1 SGHAT, CDR2 FQNNGV. CDR3 amino acids: CASSFAGKAGEKLFF. CDR3 DNA sequence: TGTGCCAGCAGCTTTGCGGGGAAGGCTGGTGAAAAACTGTTTTTT.

V is TRBV1 and J is TRBJ2-5; the D call TRBD2 from the table was never checked on the DNA. TRBV1 is assigned pseudogene status. The CDR3 is made up of 15 amino acids. CDR3 sequence (DNA): TGCACCAGCAGCCCTTCCTGGGGGGGGTTTGAGACCCAGTACTTC. Translating it yields CTSSPSWGGFETQYF.

The chain is built from TRBV12-3 or TRBV12-4 and TRBJ1-1; the D is unclear. CDR3 length: 12 residues. V was cut by 3 bases and J by 7 bases, with 9 bases left in between. CDR3 sequence: CASSFSRREAFF. In DNA, the CDR3 is TGTGCCAGCAGTTTCAGCAGGCGTGAAGCTTTCTTT.

The chain links TRBV14 to TRBJ2-3, with TRBD2 matching over 7 bases. The germline V gene encodes CDR1 SGHDN and CDR2 FVKESK. CDR3 length: 14 residues. Trimming at V came to 4 bases and at J to 5 bases, leaving 6 bases not matched to a gene. CDR3 sequence: CASSPLVAGDTQYF. CDR3 sequence (DNA): TGTGCCAGCAGCCCCCTGGTAGCGGGAGATACGCAGTATTTT.

The chain recombines TRBV30 with TRBJ2-7; tentatively, D is TRBD1 (6 bases). Germline-derived CDR1 and CDR2 are GTSNPN and SVGIG (reference sequence). This CDR3 spans 12 amino acids. The CDR3 loop reads CAGRGRTYEQYF. The CDR3 region has the DNA TGTGCGGGCAGGGGACGAACCTACGAGCAGTACTTC.

The chain has TRBV24-1 and TRBJ2-1, with D perhaps matching TRBD2 (6 bases). Germline V gives CDR1 KGHDR, CDR2 SFDVKD. The CDR3 totals 14 residues. V lost 4 bases, J lost 7 bases, and 13 bases lay in between. The CDR3 loop is CATSERGTKNEQFF. The CDR3 DNA follows: TGTGCCACCAGTGAACGGGGGACGAAGAATGAGCAGTTCTTC.

The rearrangement links TRBV5-1 to TRBJ2-3; D may be TRBD1 (7 bases). V was shortened by 4 bases and J by 3 bases, with 12 bases between the two germline ends. Germline CDR1 reads SGHRS; CDR2 reads YFSETQ. This CDR3 region has 14 residues. The CDR3 protein is CASSPTGRTDTQYF. Written as DNA, the CDR3 is TGCGCCAGCAGCCCGACAGGGAGGACAGATACGCAGTATTTT.

This chain uses TRBV5-1 with TRBJ2-5, with 7 positions matching TRBD2. Trimming took 6 bases from V and 2 from J; bases not matched to a gene: 10. The CDR3 contains 15 residues. In germline, CDR1 is SGHRS, CDR2 YFSETQ. CDR3 amino acids: CASTLGGSGQETQYF. DNA for the CDR3: TGCGCCAGCACCCTCGGGGGTAGCGGGCAAGAGACCCAGTACTTC.